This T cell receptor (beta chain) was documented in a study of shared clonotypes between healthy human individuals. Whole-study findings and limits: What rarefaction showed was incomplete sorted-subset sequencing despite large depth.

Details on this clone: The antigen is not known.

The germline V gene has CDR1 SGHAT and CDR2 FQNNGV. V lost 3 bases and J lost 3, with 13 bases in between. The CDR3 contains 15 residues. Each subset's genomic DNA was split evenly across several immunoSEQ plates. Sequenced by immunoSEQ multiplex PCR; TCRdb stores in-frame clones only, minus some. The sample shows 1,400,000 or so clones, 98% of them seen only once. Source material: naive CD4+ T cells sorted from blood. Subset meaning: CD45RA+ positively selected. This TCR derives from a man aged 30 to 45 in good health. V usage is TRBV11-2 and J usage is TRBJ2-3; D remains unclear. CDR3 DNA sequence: TGTGCCAGCAGCTTCGGCATAGGCTTGACAGATACGCAGTATTTT. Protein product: CASSFGIGLTDTQYF.